Presented here are 6 T cell receptor beta chains from one specimen sequenced in a study of T cell responses to AZD1222 COVID-19 vaccine. Data came from immunoSEQ multiplex PCR; TCRdb stores just in-frame clones and leaves some out. The data show roughly 140,000 clones, more than 85% seen once. Sequencing was performed on peripheral blood, taken after recovery from COVID-19. The receptor source for this set is an adult who had recovered from COVID-19.

V is TRBV7-6 and J is TRBJ1-1; D is unresolved. The CDR3 consists of 15 residues. Germline V gives CDR1 SGHVS, CDR2 FNYEAQ. V lost 4 bases and J lost 10, with 22 bases in between. As DNA, the CDR3 is TGTGCCAGCAGCTCACAAGCCGTCTCACGGGATGCAGCTTTCTTT. This gives the protein CASSSQAVSRDAAFF. The entire variable domain, with the rest obtained from reference TRBV7-6 and TRBJ1-1, is as follows: GAGVSQSPRYKVTKRGQDVALRCDPISGHVSLYWYRQALGQGPEFLTYFNYEAQQDKSGLPNDRFSAERPEGSISTLTIQRTEQRDSAMYRCASSSQAVSRDAAFFGQGTRLTVV.

The chain employs TRBV9 and TRBJ2-5, with TRBD2 matching 11 bases. V was clipped by 4 bases and J by 5 bases; unmatched bases: 7. In germline, CDR1 is SGDLS, CDR2 YYNGEE. CDR3 length: 15 residues. The CDR3 coding sequence is TGTGCCAGCAGCCCTTTTCTAGCGGGAGGCGAGACCCAGTACTTC. Protein sequence: CASSPFLAGGETQYF.

The rearrangement joins TRBV28 to TRBJ2-5; the match to TRBD1 covers 7 bases. Trimming at V came to 7 bases and at J to 5 bases, leaving 16 bases not matched to a gene. The CDR3 runs 16 residues. CDR1 MDHEN and CDR2 SYDVKM come from the germline V gene. In nucleotides, the CDR3 is TGTGCCAGCACCCTTACCGGGACAGTGACAGCGGAGACCCAGTACTTC. This translates into CASTLTGTVTAETQYF. The full variable domain, with the rest looked up from reference TRBV28 and TRBJ2-5, is DVKVTQSSRYLVKRTGEKVFLECVQDMDHENMFWYRQDPGLGLRLIYFSYDVKMKEKGDIPEGYSVSREKKERFSLILESASTNQTSMYLCASTLTGTVTAETQYFGPGTRLLVL.

V and J are TRBV5-1 and TRBJ1-4, with 8 bases matching TRBD1. Germline trimming cut 4 bases from V and 0 bases from J; bases unmatched to any gene: 14. Germline CDR1 and CDR2: SGHRS and YFSETQ. The CDR3 runs to 19 residues. CDR3 nucleotide sequence: TGCGCCAGCAGCCCGGGACGGGGGACAGGACAGTCAACTAATGAAAAACTGTTTTTT. It specifies CASSPGRGTGQSTNEKLFF.

The V and J genes are TRBV24-1 and TRBJ2-7; D may be TRBD1 (6 bases). In germline, CDR1 is KGHDR, CDR2 SFDVKD. CDR3 length: 13 amino acids. The V gene lost 6 bases and the J gene lost 4 bases, with 12 bases spanning the gap. The CDR3 spells CATSRDMSYEQYF. As DNA, the CDR3 is TGTGCCACCAGTCGGGACATGTCTTACGAGCAGTACTTC.

The chain carries TRBV7-8 and TRBJ1-2; D gene uncertain. In germline, CDR1 is SGHVS, CDR2 FQNEAQ. The ends were cut back, 1 base at V and 2 bases at J, with 8 bases in the middle. The CDR3 sequence is 14 residues long. CDR3 loop: CASSLGRQNYGYTF. The CDR3 DNA is TGTGCCAGCAGCTTAGGTCGGCAGAACTATGGCTACACCTTC.